The clone carrying this T cell receptor beta chain showed up many times. Its target is not known. This sample is part of a study of T cells in Graves' hyperthyroidism and ophthalmopathy. Study-wide results and caveats: Ophthalmopathy and stable hyperthyroidism were separated by a 13 V-J model. Blood held most thyroid clonotypes expanded above 0.001 frequency.

It was RNA transcripts that yielded the amplified TCR beta CDR3 regions. First-round RT-PCR of the TCR CDR3 relied on the HTBI primer set. MiXCR was run by TCRdb on the multiplex PCR reads, yielding one entry per CDR3 protein. The table shows 500,000 or so distinct CDR3 sequences, with 15% to 20% occurring only once. In the ophthalmopathy cohort, Clinical Activity Score was at least 3, NOSPECS grade at least 4, and duration under 3 months. It was uncontrolled infection, other autoimmune disease, pregnancy or lactation that excluded patients. This receptor was identified in a woman aged 25 to 39 with Graves' ophthalmopathy. The sample was blood.

CDR3: CASSHIELAGGDPGELFF. CDR3 nucleotides: TGCGCCAGCAGCCACATTGAGCTAGCGGGAGGTGACCCCGGGGAGCTGTTTTTT. The V and J genes are TRBV5-1 and TRBJ2-2; 11 nucleotides line up with TRBD2. This CDR3 spans 18 amino acids. Trimming took 4 bases from V and 6 from J; bases not matched to a gene: 14. In germline, CDR1 is SGHRS, CDR2 YFSETQ.